One sample yielded the 18 T cell receptor beta chains listed below, sequenced in a study of cytomegalovirus exposure and HLA in healthy donors (dated by TCRdb to about 2017). Library creation used the immunoSEQ multiplex PCR assay. The multiplex PCR relied on a mix of 60 forward primers for TCR Vbeta segments and 13 reverse primers for TCR Jbeta segments. The table was pulled from immuneACCESS by TCRdb, which kept in-frame rearrangements only. Such tables lose some clones; where checked, under half of the loss comes from unresolved V genes, and the rest has no known cause. The sample contains under 200,000 clones, over 65% of them found a single time. The ten biggest clones cover approximately 3.6% of the sample. The sequencing sample was made of PBMCs. Every receptor here comes from a man in his forties or fifties in good health and CMV-seropositive.

This clone was counted a few times. This rearrangement joins TRBV12-5 to TRBJ2-7, with D possibly TRBD2 on 6 matching bases. The ends were cut back, 4 bases at V and 4 bases at J, with 17 bases in the middle. The length of the CDR3 is 15 residues. Germline assignment: CDR1 LGHNT and CDR2 FRNRAP. The DNA of the CDR3 is TGTGCTAGTGGTTCTCCCGCTAGCGACCCTTACGAGCAGTACTTC. Amino acids: CASGSPASDPYEQYF.

The chain employs TRBV2 and TRBJ2-3; D might be TRBD2 (5 bases). The V end was cut by 3 bases, the J end by 0 bases, with 7 bases between. Germline CDR1 SNHLY, CDR2 FYNNEI. This CDR3 is 14 amino acids long. The CDR3 protein is CASSEAGSTDTQYF. The DNA for the CDR3 is TGTGCCAGCAGTGAGGCGGGTAGCACAGATACGCAGTATTTT.

The chain has TRBV19 and TRBJ2-7; 7 bases are shared with TRBD2. The CDR3 consists of 13 residues. V trimming: 10 bases; J trimming: 0 bases; junction bases outside the gene matches: 6. The germline CDR1 and CDR2 sequences are LNHDA and SQIVND (reference sequence). The CDR3 spells CATTGLNSYEQYF. The CDR3 DNA reads TGTGCCACCACGGGACTAAACTCCTACGAGCAGTACTTC.

This clone came up a few times. The chain is built from TRBV5-4 and TRBJ2-5; D possibly corresponds to TRBD1 (6 bases). Germline V CDR1 and CDR2: SGHNT, YYREEE (reference sequence). The CDR3 sequence is 15 residues long. With 1 base removed from V and 5 bases from J, the gap between germline ends came to 15 bases. CDR3 loop: CASSLRQGIGETQYF. CDR3 nucleotide sequence: TGTGCCAGCAGCTTGCGGCAGGGGATTGGGGAGACCCAGTACTTC. Using reference TRBV5-4 and TRBJ2-5 for the parts outside the CDR3, the full variable domain is ETGVTQSPTHLIKTRGQQVTLRCSSQSGHNTVSWYQQALGQGPQFIFQYYREEENGRGNFPPRFSGLQFPNYSSELNVNALELDDSALYLCASSLRQGIGETQYFGPGTRLLVL.

This chain links TRBV7-8 with TRBJ1-5; no clear D. The CDR3 is made up of 13 amino acids. The ends were cut back, 5 bases at V and 9 bases at J, with 14 bases in the middle. Per germline, CDR1 SGHVS and CDR2 FQNEAQ. The DNA for the CDR3 is TGTGCCAGCAGCCCGGAGTCCCGGGGGCCCCAGCATTTT. Protein sequence: CASSPESRGPQHF.

V usage is TRBV10-3 and J usage is TRBJ2-6, with TRBD2 as a possible D gene (5 bases). The V gene's germline CDR1 is ENHRY and CDR2 SYGVKD. This CDR3 is built from 17 residues. Trimming shortened V by 2 bases and J by 4 bases, and 15 bases separated the two germline ends. Written as DNA, the CDR3 is TGTGCCATCAGTGAGAGAGGGTTTAACCTCGGGGCCAACGTCCTGACTTTC. As protein: CAISERGFNLGANVLTF.

V gene TRBV2 combines with J gene TRBJ2-1; 9 positions agree with TRBD1. From germline, CDR1 is SNHLY and CDR2 FYNNEI. V shed 10 bases and J 5 bases; nucleotides not matched to a gene: 12. The CDR3 is 15 residues long. CDR3 in amino acids: CATDRTGGAHNEQFF. The DNA for the CDR3 is TGTGCCACCGACAGAACAGGGGGCGCGCACAATGAGCAGTTCTTC.

This chain connects TRBV11-1 to TRBJ2-6; 7 bases agree with TRBD1. CDR3 size: 17 residues. Losses at the gene ends were 5 bases for V and 4 bases for J; bases not matched to a gene: 11. Germline loops: CDR1 SGHAT, CDR2 FQDESV (reference sequence). The CDR3 spells CASSLDRVLEGANVLTF. Here the CDR3 DNA reads TGTGCCAGCAGCCTCGACAGGGTCCTTGAGGGGGCCAACGTCCTGACTTTC.

This chain joins TRBV5-1 and TRBJ2-1; TRBD2 aligns across 12 bases. The CDR3 sequence is 16 residues long. V was pared by 4 bases and J by 10 bases, with 12 bases of the junction left unmatched. In germline, CDR1 is SGHRS, CDR2 YFSETQ. Here the CDR3 DNA reads TGCGCCAGCAGCCCCCGACTAGCGGGAGATCTAAGAGAGCAGTTCTTC. It translates to CASSPRLAGDLREQFF.

There are a few counts of this clone. The chain links TRBV5-6 to TRBJ1-3; 7 nucleotides line up with TRBD1. V dropped 1 base and J dropped 3; count of bases not matched to a gene: 7. Germline V lookup: CDR1 SGHDT, CDR2 YYEEEE. This CDR3 is built from 16 residues. CDR3 loop: CASSLLGQGVGNTIYF. The CDR3 coding sequence is TGTGCCAGCAGCTTGTTGGGCCAGGGGGTTGGAAACACCATATATTTT.

This clone has a handful of counts. This chain uses TRBV7-2 with TRBJ2-7; a weak D match, TRBD2 (5 bases). The CDR3 has 13 residues. V was shortened by 3 bases and J by 9 bases, with 15 bases between the two germline ends. CDR1 and CDR2 from the germline V gene are SGHTA and FQGNSA. The CDR3 DNA sequence: TGTGCCAGCAGCTTTACCGGGGAAGCAGGGCAGTACTTC. It yields the protein CASSFTGEAGQYF.

The chain couples TRBV2 to TRBJ2-7, with D possibly being TRBD1 (7 bases). Between the trimmed V and J ends, which lost 8 bases and 4 bases, there was a span of 9 bases. Germline CDR1 reads SNHLY; CDR2 reads FYNNEI. The length of the CDR3 is 11 residues. The chain's CDR3 is CASAGQYEQYF. The CDR3 DNA follows: TGTGCCAGCGCGGGACAGTACGAGCAGTACTTC.

This clone was picked up one time. The J gene is TRBJ1-1, the V gene TRBV11-1; D unresolved. The V gene's germline CDR1 is SGHAT and CDR2 FQDESV (reference sequence). V was pared by 1 base and J by 5 bases, with 11 bases between. This CDR3 comprises 14 residues. The CDR3: CASSLGAPWTEAFF. The CDR3 DNA reads TGTGCCAGCAGCTTAGGGGCCCCCTGGACTGAAGCTTTCTTT.

The chain uses TRBV2 and TRBJ2-7; 7 bases are shared with TRBD1. The V gene's germline CDR1 is SNHLY and CDR2 FYNNEI. Trimming cost V 6 bases and J 4 bases; bases outside gene matches: 6. The CDR3 has 13 amino acids. CDR3 sequence (DNA): TGTGCCAGCAGGGGCGACAGGGTATACGAGCAGTACTTC. It yields the protein CASRGDRVYEQYF. The full variable domain, in which reference TRBV2 and TRBJ2-7 provide the parts outside the CDR3, is EPEVTQTPSHQVTQMGQEVILRCVPISNHLYFYWYRQILGQKVEFLVSFYNNEISEKSEIFDDQFSVERPDGSNFTLKIRSTKLEDSAMYFCASRGDRVYEQYFGPGTRLTVT.

This chain joins TRBV11-3 and TRBJ2-4; TRBD2 matches 9 bases. CDR1 is SGHNT, CDR2 YENEEA, per germline. The V and J ends lost 5 bases and 2 bases, in that order; junction bases with no gene match: 16. CDR3 length: 19 amino acids. CDR3 bases: TGTGCCAGCAGCGCCACCAATAGCGGGGGCCCGGCCTCCAAAAACATTCAGTACTTC. This sequence encodes CASSATNSGGPASKNIQYF.

V and J are TRBV10-2 and TRBJ2-2, with 10 bases lining up with TRBD2. Losses at the gene ends were 10 bases for V and 0 bases for J; bases not matched to a gene: 14. This CDR3 spans 18 amino acids. CDR1 is WSHSY and CDR2 is SAAADI in the germline V gene. CDR3 DNA: TGCGCCATCATGGGGGGAGGACTAGCGGATCCGAACACCGGGGAGCTGTTTTTT. This sequence encodes CAIMGGGLADPNTGELFF.

This chain connects TRBV5-4 to TRBJ2-6, with 8 bases fitting TRBD1. The germline CDR1 and CDR2 sequences are SGHNT and YYREEE (reference sequence). After removal of 6 bases from V and 1 base from J, the junction contained 9 bases not matched to a gene. The CDR3 length is 17 residues. The CDR3 bases are TGTGCCAGCACCGCCGGACAGGGAATTTCTGGGGCCAACGTCCTGACTTTC. Translating it yields CASTAGQGISGANVLTF.

The chain joins TRBV19 to TRBJ2-1; tentatively, D is TRBD2 (5 bases). The CDR3 contains 14 residues. Germline V gene data show CDR1 as LNHDA and CDR2 as SQIVND (reference sequence). Trimming removed 8 bases from V and 5 bases from J, with 16 bases in between. The CDR3 DNA follows: TGTGCCAGTCAAAAACCCGGGAATCACAATGAGCAGTTCTTC. It is translated as CASQKPGNHNEQFF. Together with reference TRBV19 and TRBJ2-1, the CDR3 gives the full variable domain: DGGITQSPKYLFRKEGQNVTLSCEQNLNHDAMYWYRQDPGQGLRLIYYSQIVNDFQKGDIAEGYSVSREKKESFPLTVTSAQKNPTAFYLCASQKPGNHNEQFFGPGTRLTVL.